This T cell receptor (beta chain) appears in the sequencing data of a study of post-analysis software for immune sequencing data. At least ten counts were recorded for this clonotype. The antigen is unknown. TCR beta cDNA libraries had unique molecular identifiers. MiXCR, run by TCRdb on the PCR reads, gives a single entry per CDR3 protein. The sample lists approximately 730,000 distinct CDR3 sequences; 25% to 30% were seen once. Study-wide points: Roughly five TRBV segments were more frequent in patients than controls; TRBV5-6, TRBV5-1 and TRBV20-1 belonged to this group.

The CDR3 consists of 17 residues. Per the germline V gene, CDR1 is DFQATT and CDR2 is SNEGSKA (reference sequence). V was trimmed by 8 bases and J by 6 bases, leaving 29 bases between them. The sample comprised blood. V and J are TRBV20-1 and TRBJ2-1; weak D call: TRBD1 (8 bases). This sequence originates from a girl aged 10-17 years with multiple sclerosis. The chain's CDR3 is CSTEQGGGPLVGNEQFF. CDR3 bases: TGCAGTACCGAACAGGGGGGAGGGCCCTTGGTAGGCAATGAGCAGTTCTTC.